This TCR beta chain was identified in a study of identical twins. Study-level points and caveats: Abundant beta clonotypes from cord blood bore fewer insertions; memory repertoires lacked this pattern. Out-of-frame alpha sequences that twins shared showed excess low generation probability. Out-of-frame TCR alpha sharing in monozygotic twins exceeded recombination model predictions.

The germline CDR1 and CDR2 sequences are SNHLY and FYNNEI. The CDR3 consists of 15 residues. The germline V and J ends were trimmed by 6 bases and 4 bases, with 18 bases remaining between them. In this sample, this clonotype turned up a few times. Antigen unknown. Via MiXCR, TCRdb re-called the 5' RACE reads, giving one row per CDR3 protein. The table includes about 890,000 distinct CDR3 sequences, over 9% detected once. This sample was shared with a second study, whose subject was yellow fever vaccine responses in identical twins.

J is TRBJ2-5 and V is TRBV2; TRBD2 is a possible D gene (6 bases). Sample: PBMCs. The sequence was obtained from a woman under 30 in good health. Written as DNA, the CDR3 is TGTGCCAGCAGCCATGGGAGGACTACGGGAGAGACCCAGTACTTC. Encoded protein: CASSHGRTTGETQYF. Drawing the rest from reference TRBV2 and TRBJ2-5, the complete variable domain is EPEVTQTPSHQVTQMGQEVILRCVPISNHLYFYWYRQILGQKVEFLVSFYNNEISEKSEIFDDQFSVERPDGSNFTLKIRSTKLEDSAMYFCASSHGRTTGETQYFGPGTRLLVL.